Each of the 26 T cell receptor beta chains below was sequenced from the same sample in a study of blood T cell repertoires in COVID-19. Clones were read by immunoSEQ multiplex PCR, and TCRdb kept only the in-frame ones, dropping some. The data show some 150,000 clones, more than 65% seen once. The sequenced sample consisted of PBMCs or T cells enriched from blood (not recorded which). The receptors shown here come from a man aged 50 to 59 who had recovered from COVID-19.

This chain joins TRBV19 and TRBJ1-5; D not resolved. Trimming took 0 bases from V and 11 from J, leaving 11 bases between them. Germline CDR1 reads LNHDA; CDR2 reads SQIVND (reference sequence). The CDR3 runs to 13 residues. The chain's CDR3 is CASSIDMAGTQHF. The DNA for the CDR3 is TGTGCCAGTAGTATAGATATGGCGGGAACCCAGCATTTT.

This sequence joins TRBV30 and TRBJ1-2, with D unclear. Trimming took off 0 bases at V and 4 bases at J, with 9 bases between the two ends. This CDR3 comprises 13 residues. The germline V gene has CDR1 GTSNPN and CDR2 SVGIG (reference sequence). The CDR3 DNA is TGTGCCTGGAGTGTTCCAGGCCCCTATGGCTACACCTTC. It translates to CAWSVPGPYGYTF.

The chain carries TRBV23-1 and TRBJ2-7; 9 bases map to TRBD1. Being an ORF, TRBV23-1 has a function that is uncertain. J was trimmed by 4 bases and V by 2 bases; bases with no gene match: 9. The CDR3 is made up of 16 amino acids. CDR3 bases: TGCGCCAGCAGTCAACTAAACAGGGGGCGTAATTACGAGCAGTACTTC. Translating gives CASSQLNRGRNYEQYF.

In DNA, the CDR3 is TGTGCCAGCAGCAAACGGACTAGCGGGGACAATGAGCAGTTCTTC. Translating gives CASSKRTSGDNEQFF. V is TRBV9 and J is TRBJ2-1; TRBD2 matches at 12 bases. Germline lookup yields CDR1 SGDLS and CDR2 YYNGEE. The CDR3 sequence is 15 residues long. Trimming at V came to 4 bases and at J to 5 bases, leaving 4 bases not matched to a gene.

The chain links TRBV6-5 to TRBJ2-7, with a weak D call TRBD1 (5 bases). The V end was cut by 7 bases, the J end by 3 bases, with 19 bases between. This CDR3 has 15 residues. The germline V gene has CDR1 MNHEY and CDR2 SVGAGI. For the CDR3, the DNA is TGTGCCAGCAATCAGGGTTCCCAGCCGTTCTACGAGCAGTACTTC. Protein product: CASNQGSQPFYEQYF.

This chain links TRBV19 with TRBJ2-6, with 8 bases identical to TRBD1. The CDR3 spans 19 residues. CDR1 LNHDA and CDR2 SQIVND come from the germline V gene (reference sequence). V shed 3 bases and J 4 bases; nucleotides not matched to a gene: 14. The CDR3 DNA follows: TGTGCCAGTAGTATTTATTTCGGGACAGGCCTCGCCGGGGCCAACGTCCTGACTTTC. As protein: CASSIYFGTGLAGANVLTF.

The chain couples TRBV2 to TRBJ2-2; perhaps TRBD1 as D (5 bases). With 7 bases removed from V and 3 bases from J, the gap between germline ends came to 6 bases. The CDR3 has 12 residues. From germline, CDR1 is SNHLY and CDR2 FYNNEI. The DNA of the CDR3 is TGTGCCAGCATAGGGGACACCGGGGAGCTGTTTTTT. This sequence encodes CASIGDTGELFF.

The V gene is TRBV5-4, the J gene TRBJ1-2; TRBD1 matches at 7 bases. The V gene end was trimmed by 0 bases and the J gene end by 2 bases; junction bases not matched to a gene: 7. Germline values: CDR1 SGHNT, CDR2 YYREEE (reference sequence). This CDR3 contains 16 residues. CDR3: CASSLGQGVLNYGYTF. DNA of the CDR3: TGTGCCAGCAGCTTGGGGCAGGGGGTTTTAAACTATGGCTACACCTTC.

The chain is built from TRBV2 and TRBJ2-7; 9 nucleotides line up with TRBD1. The CDR3 runs to 13 residues. Germline V lookup: CDR1 SNHLY, CDR2 FYNNEI. The V gene end was trimmed by 6 bases and the J gene end by 5 bases; junction bases not matched to a gene: 5. The CDR3 nucleotides are TGTGCCAGCAGGGGACAGGGTCGGCACGAGCAGTACTTC. Protein product: CASRGQGRHEQYF.

There are a few counts of this clone. The chain's CDR3 is CASSFRVDTEAFF. CDR3 DNA sequence: TGTGCCAGCAGTTTCAGGGTTGATACTGAAGCTTTCTTT. The chain recombines TRBV27 with TRBJ1-1, with TRBD1 as a possible D gene (5 bases). Germline loops: CDR1 MNHEY, CDR2 SMNVEV (reference sequence). CDR3 size: 13 residues. The ends were cut back, 3 bases at V and 5 bases at J, with 10 bases in the middle.

The chain combines TRBV4-1 with TRBJ2-7, with D possibly being TRBD2 (6 bases). The V gene's germline CDR1 is MGHRA and CDR2 YSYEKL. V shed 1 base and J shed 2 bases, with 12 bases lying between them. The CDR3 sequence is 15 residues long. In nucleotides, the CDR3 is TGCGCCAGCAGCCAAGGCGAACTAGCAACCTACGAGCAGTACTTC. Translating it yields CASSQGELATYEQYF.

This clone was picked up a small number of times. Other DNA sequences in this specimen translate into the identical CDR3. The chain carries TRBV3-1 (or the pseudogene TRBV3-2) and TRBJ1-5; D might be TRBD1 (6 bases). Trimming took off 2 bases at V and 2 bases at J, with 7 bases between the two ends. Germline V gives CDR1 LGHDT, CDR2 YNNKEL (reference sequence). The CDR3 runs to 14 residues. Written as DNA, the CDR3 is TGTGCCAGCAGCCAATCAGGGGGCAATCAGCCCCAGCATTTT. Encoded protein: CASSQSGGNQPQHF.

This clone turned up a few times. J is TRBJ1-2 and V is TRBV5-1, with D unresolved. Germline CDR1 reads SGHRS; CDR2 reads YFSETQ. The CDR3 consists of 13 residues. The ends were cut back, 4 bases at V and 6 bases at J, with 13 bases in the middle. In DNA form, the CDR3 reads TGCGCCAGCAGCCCCTCCTTCGGGGATGGCTACACCTTC. Translating gives CASSPSFGDGYTF.

The chain links TRBV7-9 to TRBJ1-1; no clear D gene. The CDR3 is 16 residues long. CDR1 is SEHNR, CDR2 FQNEAQ, per germline (reference sequence). Trimming took 0 bases from V and 1 from J, leaving 12 bases between them. The CDR3 DNA sequence: TGTGCCAGCAGCTTAGCGAAAGGACGGGGGAACACTGAAGCTTTCTTT. It yields the protein CASSLAKGRGNTEAFF.

Here the CDR3 DNA reads TGTGCCAGCAGTCGCGGACAGGGGGCTGGAGAGACCCAGTACTTC. Translated, it gives CASSRGQGAGETQYF. V and J are TRBV6-5 and TRBJ2-5; TRBD1 matches at 11 bases. The CDR3 runs to 15 residues. Germline CDR1 is MNHEY and CDR2 is SVGAGI. The V segment lost 5 bases and the J segment 4 bases; nucleotides outside the gene matches: 6.

This clone has only one observation. The rearrangement uses TRBV6-2 or TRBV6-3 and TRBJ1-2; 9 nucleotides line up with TRBD1. Trimming removed 5 bases from V and 11 bases from J; junction bases left unmatched: 6. This CDR3 spans 12 amino acids. Germline assignment: CDR1 MNHEY and CDR2 SVGEGT. CDR3 protein: CASSHGQGMYTF. The CDR3 bases are TGTGCCAGCAGTCACGGACAGGGGATGTACACCTTC.

V usage is TRBV15 and J usage is TRBJ2-4, with 9 bases that match TRBD1. Trimming took 2 bases from V and 10 from J; bases not matched to a gene: 15. Germline CDR1 is LNHNV and CDR2 is YYDKDF (reference sequence). There are 17 residues in the CDR3. The CDR3 DNA sequence: TGTGCCACCAGCAGACCAGGACAGGGGCCCGAGAGGGGGATTCAGTACTTC. Translated: CATSRPGQGPERGIQYF.

The chain employs TRBV5-8 and TRBJ2-2; D perhaps matches TRBD2 (6 bases). The V and J ends lost 2 bases and 4 bases respectively, with 15 bases between them. The germline CDR1 and CDR2 sequences are SGHTS and YDEGEE. The CDR3 consists of 16 residues. In nucleotides, the CDR3 is TGTGCCAGCAGCTTAGGTCCGGGGAGGAGCACCGGGGAGCTGTTTTTT. As protein: CASSLGPGRSTGELFF. The full variable domain, rest sourced from reference TRBV5-8 and TRBJ2-2, is EAGVTQSPTHLIKTRGQQATLRCSPISGHTSVYWYQQALGLGLQFLLWYDEGEERNRGNFPPRFSGRQFPNYSSELNVNALELEDSALYLCASSLGPGRSTGELFFGEGSRLTVL.

This chain links TRBV7-9 with TRBJ1-1; the match to TRBD1 covers 8 bases. The CDR3 spans 15 residues. With 5 bases clipped from V and 3 bases from J, the junction kept 8 bases outside the gene matches. Germline V lookup: CDR1 SEHNR, CDR2 FQNEAQ (reference sequence). CDR3 coding DNA: TGTGCCAGCAGCGCAGAACAGGGGGTTGACACTGAAGCTTTCTTT. This encodes CASSAEQGVDTEAFF.

The CDR3 reads CAWISGLDGYTF. In DNA form, the CDR3 reads TGTGCCTGGATATCGGGGTTGGATGGCTACACCTTC. The chain carries TRBV30 and TRBJ1-2; D not certain. Germline CDR1 is GTSNPN and CDR2 is SVGIG (reference sequence). The CDR3 runs to 12 residues. The V gene lost 4 bases and the J gene lost 6 bases, with 12 bases spanning the gap.

This clone showed up just once. The J gene is TRBJ1-1, the V gene TRBV6-5; maybe TRBD1 (6 bases). The germline V gene encodes CDR1 MNHEY and CDR2 SVGAGI. Trimming took 5 bases from V and 5 from J, leaving 9 bases between them. The CDR3 has 12 residues. CDR3 amino acids: CASSTGWTEAFF. CDR3 DNA: TGTGCCAGCAGTACAGGGTGGACTGAAGCTTTCTTT.

This clone was seen just once. J is TRBJ2-7 and V is TRBV6-5; 8 bases agree with TRBD1. Germline V gene sequence: CDR1 MNHEY, CDR2 SVGAGI. The CDR3 totals 13 residues. J gave up 7 bases and V 6 bases, and 8 bases lay outside the gene matches. This CDR3 is CASSATGVGEQYF. CDR3 DNA sequence: TGTGCCAGCAGCGCGACAGGGGTGGGGGAGCAGTACTTC.

V and J are TRBV3-1 (or the pseudogene TRBV3-2) and TRBJ2-1, with 10 positions matching TRBD2. Looked up from germline, CDR1 is LGHDT and CDR2 is YNNKEL (reference sequence). J was trimmed by 5 bases and V by 1 base; bases with no gene match: 5. This CDR3 has 16 amino acids. The CDR3 coding sequence is TGTGCCAGCAGCCAAGTGTCTAGCGGGGGACACAATGAGCAGTTCTTC. It codes for CASSQVSSGGHNEQFF.

This chain connects TRBV2 to TRBJ1-1; no reliable D call. Trimming took 7 bases from V and 1 from J, leaving 10 bases between them. The CDR3 extends over 13 amino acids. Germline CDR1 SNHLY, CDR2 FYNNEI. The CDR3 loop reads CASTRAGNTEAFF. The CDR3 DNA is TGTGCCAGCACGAGGGCGGGGAACACTGAAGCTTTCTTT.

The chain is built from TRBV5-1 and TRBJ1-6, with 7 nucleotides matching TRBD1. The CDR3 has 16 residues. The germline V gene has CDR1 SGHRS and CDR2 YFSETQ. J lost 6 bases, V lost 4 bases, and 10 bases had no gene match. The chain's CDR3 is CASSSRDSETNSPLHF. The CDR3 nucleotides read TGCGCCAGCAGCAGCCGGGACAGCGAGACTAATTCACCCCTCCACTTT.

This chain joins TRBV5-4 and TRBJ1-1; a possible D gene is TRBD1 (5 bases). Germline values: CDR1 SGHNT, CDR2 YYREEE (reference sequence). The CDR3 contains 14 residues. With 4 bases removed from V and 0 bases from J, the gap between germline ends came to 10 bases. The CDR3 nucleotides read TGTGCCAGCAGCCTTGACAGAATGAACACTGAAGCTTTCTTT. The encoded protein is CASSLDRMNTEAFF.